Shown below are 3 T cell receptor beta chains from a single sample sequenced in a study of CD8 T cells in ankylosing spondylitis. Study findings and constraints: Ankylosing spondylitis blood appeared to be characterized by a TCR beta motif of 8 or 9 highly homologous variants.

TCRdb re-called the 5' RACE reads with MiXCR, one entry per CDR3 protein. The sample has a few hundred thousand distinct CDR3 sequences; around 16% are singletons. Antigens for these TCRs are unknown. Sample: blood, either unsorted or a sorted T cell fraction (not recorded which). Receptors originate from a male donor with ankylosing spondylitis.

This clonotype was seen more than once but under ten times. V gene TRBV5-1 combines with J gene TRBJ1-6; D call uncertain. The V gene lost 2 bases and the J gene lost 7 bases, with 10 bases spanning the gap. Germline V lookup: CDR1 SGHRS, CDR2 YFSETQ. CDR3 length: 14 residues. DNA for the CDR3: TGCGCCAGCAGCTTATCCACTCTCAATTCACCCCTCCACTTT. Residues: CASSLSTLNSPLHF.

This clonotype has more than one count but fewer than ten. V is TRBV19 and J is TRBJ2-5, with 10 nucleotides matching TRBD2. Germline trimming cut 7 bases from V and 4 bases from J; bases unmatched to any gene: 15. This CDR3 has 17 residues. Germline V CDR1 and CDR2: LNHDA, SQIVND (reference sequence). The CDR3 spells CASKDGGLAGEGETQYF. CDR3 sequence (DNA): TGTGCCAGTAAGGATGGAGGGCTAGCGGGAGAAGGAGAGACCCAGTACTTC.

This clonotype was recorded at least ten times. As DNA, the CDR3 is TGTGCCAGCATCGGCGGGACCAGACGTAGCGAGCAGTACTTC. Its translation: CASIGGTRRSEQYF. This chain uses TRBV2 with TRBJ2-7; a possible D gene is TRBD2 (6 bases). V was cut by 7 bases and J by 6 bases, with 19 bases left in between. Germline-derived CDR1 and CDR2 are SNHLY and FYNNEI. The CDR3 consists of 14 residues.